A single sample is the source of the 28 T cell receptor beta chains below, sequenced in a study of T cell repertoires in cytomegalovirus infection. TCRdb passed the reads through MiXCR, listing each CDR3 protein once. The sample carries around 310,000 distinct CDR3 sequences, just under 30% recorded once. Antigen specificity for these receptors is unknown. Source: cultured PBMCs, taken from culture after CMV antigen stimulation. Receptors originate from a human donor in good health (CMV status not recorded). Some clones in this sample may be carry-over from other donors' samples.

The V gene is TRBV28, the J gene TRBJ2-5, with 15 bases aligning to TRBD2. The CDR3 has 18 residues. The J segment lost 4 bases and the V segment lost 5 bases, leaving 11 bases of the junction unmatched. Looked up from germline, CDR1 is MDHEN and CDR2 is SYDVKM. CDR3 sequence reads: CASSPWTSGRAETETQYF. CDR3 bases: TGTGCCAGCAGTCCCTGGACTAGCGGGAGGGCGGAGACAGAGACCCAGTACTTC.

This clonotype was picked up a small number of times. The chain uses TRBV7-9 and TRBJ1-1; D perhaps matches TRBD1 (5 bases). The CDR3 runs 14 residues. V was trimmed by 10 bases and J by 1 base, leaving 16 bases between them. Germline V gene lookup returns CDR1 SEHNR and CDR2 FQNEAQ (reference sequence). This CDR3 reads CATTGTQGNTEAFF. DNA for the CDR3: TGTGCCACCACGGGGACCCAGGGGAACACTGAAGCTTTCTTT. The complete variable domain, with remaining parts taken from reference TRBV7-9 and TRBJ1-1, reads DTGVSQNPRHKITKRGQNVTFRCDPISEHNRLYWYRQTLGQGPEFLTYFQNEAQLEKSRLLSDRFSAERPKGSFSTLEIQRTEQGDSAMYLCATTGTQGNTEAFFGQGTRLTVV.

The J gene is TRBJ2-5, the V gene TRBV18; D may be TRBD1 (6 bases). This CDR3 has 14 residues. V gave up 3 bases and J gave up 4 bases, with 12 bases separating them. Germline CDR1 reads KGHSH; CDR2 reads LQKENI. This CDR3 reads CASSPDSITETQYF. CDR3 bases: TGTGCCAGCTCACCGGACAGCATTACAGAGACCCAGTACTTC.

This chain uses TRBV7-9 with TRBJ1-4; D is unclear. CDR3 size: 17 residues. Germline V gives CDR1 SEHNR, CDR2 FQNEAQ (reference sequence). Between the trimmed V and J ends, which lost 7 bases and 0 bases, there was a span of 18 bases. CDR3 in DNA: TGTGCCAGCACCACTACCGAGGGAATCACAACTAATGAAAAACTGTTTTTT. Translated, it gives CASTTTEGITTNEKLFF.

The gene calls are TRBV30 and TRBJ2-3; no reliable D call. The CDR3 has 12 residues. Trimming cost V 4 bases and J 2 bases, with 7 bases left between them. Per germline, CDR1 GTSNPN and CDR2 SVGIG (reference sequence). CDR3 nucleotides: TGTGCCTGGAAAGTTAACACAGATACGCAGTATTTT. This encodes CAWKVNTDTQYF.

Remarks on this clonotype: This CDR3 is missing its conserved last phenylalanine or tryptophan, likely due to a read error. The chain is built from TRBV12-3 or TRBV12-4 and TRBJ1-1; 7 nucleotides line up with TRBD1. J gave up 1 base and V 6 bases, and 2 bases lay outside the gene matches. This CDR3 has 13 amino acids. CDR3 sequence (DNA): TGTGCCAGCAGCTGGACAGGGAACACTGAAGCTTTCTCT. This sequence encodes CASSWTGNTEAFS.

This clonotype was recorded many times. The chain links TRBV2 to TRBJ2-5, with D unclear. CDR1 SNHLY and CDR2 FYNNEI come from the germline V gene. This CDR3 is built from 13 residues. V lost 2 bases and J lost 4, with 8 bases in between. The CDR3 DNA sequence: TGTGCCAGCAGTGAATGGTTAGGAGAGACCCAGTACTTC. It specifies CASSEWLGETQYF.

This clonotype was counted at least ten times. The chain has TRBV7-6 and TRBJ2-7; D call uncertain. The CDR3 spans 12 residues. The V gene's germline CDR1 is SGHVS and CDR2 FNYEAQ. V lost 1 base and J 6 bases, leaving 7 bases between the germline ends. The CDR3 here is CASSLGGLEQYF. The CDR3 DNA follows: TGTGCCAGCAGCTTAGGAGGTCTCGAGCAGTACTTC.

This sequence joins TRBV10-3 and TRBJ1-1; 7 bases map to TRBD1. After removal of 2 bases from V and 4 bases from J, the junction contained 1 base not matched to a gene. There are 13 residues in the CDR3. The germline gives CDR1 ENHRY, CDR2 SYGVKD. The CDR3 bases are TGTGCCATCAGTGAGGAGGGGGCCACTGAAGCTTTCTTT. Residues: CAISEEGATEAFF.

The chain carries TRBV4-1 and TRBJ2-4, with 9 bases fitting TRBD2. V trimming: 5 bases; J trimming: 2 bases; junction bases outside the gene matches: 7. Germline V gene data show CDR1 as MGHRA and CDR2 as YSYEKL. The CDR3 totals 16 residues. This CDR3 reads CASSTLAGRTKNIQYF. DNA for the CDR3: TGCGCCAGCAGCACTCTAGCGGGGAGGACCAAAAACATTCAGTACTTC.

This clonotype showed up many times. The J gene is TRBJ2-1, the V gene TRBV7-2; 9 bases fit TRBD2. CDR3 length equals 16 residues. The V and J ends lost 1 base and 4 bases, in that order; junction bases with no gene match: 5. Germline values: CDR1 SGHTA, CDR2 FQGNSA. The CDR3 DNA follows: TGTGCCAGCAGCTTAGTCGCGGGAGGGCCTTACAATGAGCAGTTCTTC. This sequence encodes CASSLVAGGPYNEQFF.

This clonotype was detected a few times. This chain links TRBV7-6 with TRBJ2-5, with 7 bases that match TRBD2. The CDR3 totals 14 residues. Per germline, CDR1 SGHVS and CDR2 FNYEAQ. V lost 0 bases and J lost 4; bases outside the gene matches: 2. The CDR3 sequence is CASSLAGGAETQYF. The CDR3, as DNA: TGTGCCAGCAGCTTAGCGGGAGGGGCAGAGACCCAGTACTTC.

This clonotype came up a few times. The gene calls are TRBV28 and TRBJ2-3; TRBD2 might be the D (6 bases). Between the trimmed V and J ends, which lost 0 bases and 4 bases, there was a span of 11 bases. Germline assignment: CDR1 MDHEN and CDR2 SYDVKM. The CDR3 is 15 residues long. The CDR3 loop is CASSLWAGSADTQYF. CDR3 DNA: TGTGCCAGCAGTTTATGGGCCGGGAGTGCAGATACGCAGTATTTT. The full variable domain, completed using reference TRBV28 and TRBJ2-3, is DVKVTQSSRYLVKRTGEKVFLECVQDMDHENMFWYRQDPGLGLRLIYFSYDVKMKEKGDIPEGYSVSREKKERFSLILESASTNQTSMYLCASSLWAGSADTQYFGPGTRLTVL.

The chain joins TRBV7-2 to TRBJ2-5; 8 bases agree with TRBD1. V trimming: 4 bases; J trimming: 4 bases; junction bases outside the gene matches: 8. Germline CDR1 is SGHTA and CDR2 is FQGNSA. CDR3 length equals 15 residues. CDR3 coding DNA: TGTGCCAGCAGCTCCATGCAGGGGGCAGTAGAGACCCAGTACTTC. Protein product: CASSSMQGAVETQYF.

The chain employs TRBV7-9 and TRBJ2-1, with a tentative D call TRBD2 (5 bases). The CDR3 covers 13 residues. Trimming took 4 bases from V and 6 from J, leaving 10 bases between them. Germline V gene sequence: CDR1 SEHNR, CDR2 FQNEAQ (reference sequence). In DNA form, the CDR3 reads TGTGCCAGCAGCTCAGGACTGCTCAATGAGCAGTTCTTC. Protein product: CASSSGLLNEQFF.

This clonotype came up a few times. This rearrangement joins TRBV7-8 to TRBJ1-1; D perhaps matches TRBD1 (6 bases). CDR1 is SGHVS and CDR2 is FQNEAQ in the germline V gene. The CDR3 runs 17 residues. Trimming removed 1 base from V and 3 bases from J, with 18 bases in between. The CDR3 is CASSLDSAGTRHTEAFF. CDR3 bases: TGTGCCAGCAGCTTAGATAGCGCCGGGACAAGGCACACTGAAGCTTTCTTT.

V usage is TRBV28 and J usage is TRBJ2-7; D unresolved. The CDR3 sequence is 14 residues long. Germline assignment: CDR1 MDHEN and CDR2 SYDVKM. V gave up 3 bases and J gave up 0 bases, with 9 bases separating them. CDR3 DNA: TGTGCCAGCAGTTTTGACGTAAGCTCCTACGAGCAGTACTTC. This encodes CASSFDVSSYEQYF.

The chain combines TRBV7-6 with TRBJ1-2; 7 bases are a match to TRBD1. The V and J ends lost 1 base and 12 bases, in that order; junction bases with no gene match: 8. This CDR3 region has 13 residues. Germline V gene data show CDR1 as SGHVS and CDR2 as FNYEAQ. In DNA, the CDR3 is TGTGCCAGCAGCTTAGTTAGGGGACAGAACAACACCTTC. Encoded protein: CASSLVRGQNNTF.

This chain connects TRBV7-2 to TRBJ2-5, with no clear D. Germline CDR1 is SGHTA and CDR2 is FQGNSA. The CDR3 is made up of 15 amino acids. Trimming shortened V by 5 bases and J by 4 bases, and 17 bases separated the two germline ends. The CDR3 sequence: CASSPEYMPGETQYF. In DNA, the CDR3 is TGTGCCAGCAGCCCAGAGTATATGCCAGGAGAGACCCAGTACTTC. Combining the CDR3 with reference TRBV7-2 and TRBJ2-5 gives the whole variable domain GAGVSQSPSNKVTEKGKDVELRCDPISGHTALYWYRQSLGQGLEFLIYFQGNSAPDKSGLPSDRFSAERTGGSVSTLTIQRTQQEDSAVYLCASSPEYMPGETQYFGPGTRLLVL.

The gene calls are TRBV12-3 or TRBV12-4 and TRBJ2-7, with D hard to call. This CDR3 comprises 12 residues. Trimming removed 5 bases at V and 5 bases at J, with 10 bases between. CDR3 sequence (DNA): TGTGCCAGCAGTCGAGAATCGCACGAGCAGTACTTC. Translation: CASSRESHEQYF.

The chain combines TRBV7-8 with TRBJ2-7; D perhaps matches TRBD2 (5 bases). V was cut by 5 bases and J by 0 bases, with 14 bases left in between. Per the germline V gene, CDR1 is SGHVS and CDR2 is FQNEAQ. The CDR3 contains 15 residues. In nucleotides, the CDR3 is TGTGCCAGCAGCCCCCGGGGAGTCCCCTCCTACGAGCAGTACTTC. It codes for CASSPRGVPSYEQYF.

The chain recombines TRBV2 with TRBJ2-7; the D gene is possibly TRBD1 (5 bases). The CDR3 is 13 amino acids. The V end was cut by 6 bases, the J end by 2 bases, with 11 bases between. The germline CDR1 and CDR2 sequences are SNHLY and FYNNEI. CDR3 sequence (DNA): TGTGCCAGCAGGGGTACAGGACCCTACGAGCAGTACTTC. Translation: CASRGTGPYEQYF.

This clonotype was detected only a few times. The chain carries TRBV12-3 or TRBV12-4 and TRBJ2-5; D not resolved. The ends were cut back, 0 bases at V and 0 bases at J, with 8 bases in the middle. The CDR3 runs to 15 residues. The CDR3 DNA reads as TGTGCCAGCAGTTTAGCTAAGGCATACCAAGAGACCCAGTACTTC. This sequence encodes CASSLAKAYQETQYF.

This clonotype has just a few counts. V gene TRBV5-1 combines with J gene TRBJ2-3; possibly TRBD1 for D (5 bases). Between the trimmed V and J ends, which lost 4 bases and 6 bases, there was a span of 15 bases. Germline assignment: CDR1 SGHRS and CDR2 YFSETQ. The CDR3 is 14 residues long. CDR3 sequence reads: CASSLQQGSDTQYF. Written as DNA, the CDR3 is TGCGCCAGCAGCCTCCAGCAGGGTTCGGATACGCAGTATTTT.

This clonotype was detected only a few times. The rearrangement links TRBV7-8 to TRBJ1-5; 12 bases are a match to TRBD1. The CDR3 is 19 residues long. Germline CDR1 and CDR2: SGHVS and FQNEAQ. Trimming at V came to 3 bases and at J to 2 bases, leaving 11 bases not matched to a gene. CDR3 in amino acids: CASSLFRRDRGRGNQPQHF. CDR3 nucleotide sequence: TGTGCCAGCAGCTTGTTTCGCCGGGACAGGGGGCGCGGCAATCAGCCCCAGCATTTT. The full variable domain, its missing parts supplied by reference TRBV7-8 and TRBJ1-5, is GAGVSQSPRYKVAKRGQDVALRCDPISGHVSLFWYQQALGQGPEFLTYFQNEAQLDKSGLPSDRFFAERPEGSVSTLKIQRTQQEDSAVYLCASSLFRRDRGRGNQPQHFGDGTRLSIL.

The table lists this clonotype with a count of one. The chain joins TRBV6-5 to TRBJ2-1, with TRBD2 matching 9 bases. Germline V gene sequence: CDR1 MNHEY, CDR2 SVGAGI. CDR3 size: 13 residues. V gave up 6 bases and J gave up 5 bases; unmatched junction bases: 2. CDR3: CASRLAGHNEQFF. In nucleotides, the CDR3 is TGTGCCAGCAGGCTAGCGGGACACAATGAGCAGTTCTTC.

The chain recombines TRBV20-1 with TRBJ2-6; D ambiguous. The CDR3 covers 15 residues. The V end lost 3 bases, the J end lost 2 bases, and 11 bases lay between the germline ends. Germline loops: CDR1 DFQATT, CDR2 SNEGSKA (reference sequence). The CDR3 sequence is CSARGRSTGANVLTF. The CDR3 DNA reads TGCAGTGCTAGGGGTCGGAGCACTGGGGCCAACGTCCTGACTTTC.

The chain is built from TRBV6-6 and TRBJ2-1; 9 positions agree with TRBD2. Germline V gene sequence: CDR1 MNHNY, CDR2 SVGAGI (reference sequence). The CDR3 covers 15 residues. V lost 6 bases, J lost 2 bases, and 5 bases stayed unmatched. Here the CDR3 DNA reads TGTGCCAGCAGCTATAGCGGGGGAACCTACAATGAGCAGTTCTTC. It is translated as CASSYSGGTYNEQFF.